This T cell receptor beta chain was profiled in a study of CD8+CD57+ T cells in acquired aplastic anemia. At the level of the study: The DNA of sorted CD4+ and CD8+ cells averaged 3.2 ug. Study-level findings and limits: It was found that some 30 CD8+ CDR3 sequences were shared between patients and controls.

Both TCR beta VDJ combination and CDR3 sequence profiling were carried out. Genomic DNA was the template for this profiling. TCRdb processed the reads anew with MiXCR; each CDR3 protein has one entry. The sample lists roughly 180,000 distinct CDR3 sequences, around 50% occurring once. A note on this clonotype: Its antigen is not identified.

Patients included in sequencing had previously demonstrated CD8+CD57+ cell expansion by flow cytometry. The V gene lost 3 bases and the J gene lost 0 bases, with 9 bases spanning the gap. Germline assignment: CDR1 ENHRY and CDR2 SYGVKD. There are 14 residues in the CDR3. Sequenced material: sorted CD4+, CD8+, or CD8+CD57+ T cells (not recorded which) from PBMCs. The chain couples TRBV10-3 to TRBJ2-7; D not resolved. The sequence was collected from a human donor with aplastic anemia. CDR3 region: CAISEIGSSYEQYF. CDR3 nucleotide sequence: TGTGCCATCAGTGAAATCGGCAGCTCCTACGAGCAGTACTTC.